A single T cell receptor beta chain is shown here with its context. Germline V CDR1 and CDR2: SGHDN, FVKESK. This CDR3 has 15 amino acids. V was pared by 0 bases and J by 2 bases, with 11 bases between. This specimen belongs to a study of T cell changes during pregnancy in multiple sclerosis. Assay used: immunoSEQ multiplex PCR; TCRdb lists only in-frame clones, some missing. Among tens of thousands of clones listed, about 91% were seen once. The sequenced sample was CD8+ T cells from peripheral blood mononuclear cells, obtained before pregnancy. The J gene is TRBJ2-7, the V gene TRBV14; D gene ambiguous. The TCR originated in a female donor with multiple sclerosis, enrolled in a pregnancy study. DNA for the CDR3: TGTGCCAGCAGCCAAGAGGCCACGAACGCCTACGAGCAGTACTTC. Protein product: CASSQEATNAYEQYF.